These 5 T cell receptor beta chains share one sample of origin, sequenced in a study of Ad26.COV2.S vaccination and SARS-CoV-2 variants. Sequencing was performed with immunoSEQ multiplex PCR; in TCRdb, only in-frame clones are kept and a portion is missing. This table holds some 340,000 clones, 85% found once. The treatment was: roughly 19 received Ad26.COV2.S at low or high dose, single or two shots; 5 received placebo; per-sample allocation not given. Day 63 after the first injection of vaccine or placebo was the sampling time. The sample in question was peripheral blood, obtained in a trial of Ad26.COV2.S vaccine versus placebo. These receptors came from a person aged 18-65 years who received the Ad26.COV2.S COVID-19 vaccine or a placebo.

This clone was seen once. The gene calls are TRBV5-1 and TRBJ1-1, with a weak D call TRBD1 (5 bases). The CDR3 consists of 16 residues. Germline-derived CDR1 and CDR2 are SGHRS and YFSETQ. Trimming removed 0 bases at V and 4 bases at J, with 16 bases between. Written as DNA, the CDR3 is TGCGCCAGCAGCTTGGCGGCCGGGGGGAGGAGCACTGAAGCTTTCTTT. It encodes CASSLAAGGRSTEAFF.

This clone occurred once. The chain's CDR3 is CASSLSSYGGLEQYF. DNA for the CDR3: TGTGCCAGCAGTTTATCCTCCTACGGGGGGCTCGAGCAGTACTTC. The V call is TRBV27, the J call TRBJ2-7, with D tentatively TRBD2 (7 bases). The CDR3 runs to 15 residues. From germline, CDR1 is MNHEY and CDR2 SMNVEV (reference sequence). Trimming removed 0 bases from V and 6 bases from J, with 15 bases in between.

The count of this clone is one. V gene TRBV10-3 combines with J gene TRBJ1-4; 7 nucleotides line up with TRBD1. V trimming: 1 base; J trimming: 8 bases; junction bases outside the gene matches: 13. CDR1 ENHRY and CDR2 SYGVKD come from the germline V gene. This CDR3 contains 17 residues. CDR3 protein: CAISEFVNRGASEKLFF. CDR3 sequence (DNA): TGTGCCATCAGTGAGTTCGTAAACAGGGGTGCGAGCGAAAAACTGTTTTTT.

The chain recombines TRBV6-5 with TRBJ1-4; TRBD1 matches at 7 bases. This CDR3 contains 15 residues. V shed 2 bases, J shed 8 bases, and the junction held 8 bases outside the gene matches. Germline V gives CDR1 MNHEY, CDR2 SVGAGI. CDR3 bases: TGTGCCAGCAGTTACGACCGGGACAGACGGGAAAAACTGTTTTTT. This codes for CASSYDRDRREKLFF.

This chain uses TRBV27 with TRBJ2-7; 9 nucleotides align to TRBD2. This CDR3 is built from 15 residues. The ends lost 6 bases at V and 6 bases at J; junction bases unmatched: 12. Germline CDR1 MNHEY, CDR2 SMNVEV (reference sequence). CDR3: CASRTSGGGGGEQYF. CDR3 nucleotide sequence: TGTGCCAGCAGGACAAGTGGCGGGGGGGGTGGCGAGCAGTACTTC.